This entry lists 14 T cell receptor beta chains sequenced from one sample in a study of T cell repertoires in cytomegalovirus infection. MiXCR was run by TCRdb on the reads, yielding one entry per CDR3 protein. This sample has about 52,000 distinct CDR3 sequences; about 19% occur once, and the top ten carry about four fifths. For these receptors, no antigen is known. Here the sequenced sample was CD8+ T cells from cultured PBMCs, taken from culture after CMV antigen stimulation. These receptor sequences come from a human donor in good health (CMV status not recorded). Some clones in this sample may be carry-over from other donors' samples.

The sample holds many counts of this clonotype. The chain uses TRBV4-1 and TRBJ2-7; perhaps TRBD1 as D (5 bases). Germline CDR1 MGHRA, CDR2 YSYEKL. With 0 bases removed from V and 3 bases from J, the gap between germline ends came to 12 bases. The CDR3 runs 15 residues. The CDR3 DNA reads as TGCGCCAGCAGCCAAGAGTCCGAACAGGTCTACGAGCAGTACTTC. Translated, it gives CASSQESEQVYEQYF.

The genes are TRBV30 and TRBJ2-1; 7 bases are a match to TRBD2. CDR1 is GTSNPN, CDR2 SVGIG, per germline (reference sequence). J was trimmed by 4 bases and V by 2 bases; bases with no gene match: 5. This CDR3 region has 14 residues. The CDR3 sequence is CAWSNERGYNEQFF. The CDR3 coding sequence is TGTGCCTGGAGTAACGAGCGGGGTTACAATGAGCAGTTCTTC.

This clonotype was detected a few times. The V gene is TRBV10-3, the J gene TRBJ2-1; D assignment may be TRBD1 or TRBD2 (5 bases each). This CDR3 contains 14 residues. The germline gives CDR1 ENHRY, CDR2 SYGVKD. Trimming cost V 4 bases and J 1 base, with 8 bases left between them. The CDR3 loop reads CAISGGVSYNEQFF. In DNA, the CDR3 is TGTGCCATCAGTGGAGGGGTGTCCTACAATGAGCAGTTCTTC.

This chain links TRBV4-3 with TRBJ1-1, with 8 bases aligning to TRBD1. The CDR3 consists of 15 residues. Germline values: CDR1 LGHNA, CDR2 YSLEER. Trimming at V came to 6 bases and at J to 0 bases, leaving 6 bases not matched to a gene. CDR3 sequence: CASSQGAALNTEAFF. The CDR3 nucleotides are TGCGCCAGCAGTCAGGGGGCGGCCCTGAACACTGAAGCTTTCTTT.

The chain joins TRBV27 to TRBJ2-4; TRBD2 matches 8 bases. This CDR3 is built from 13 residues. The junction had 1 base not matched to a gene; V was cut back by 0 bases and J by 9 bases. Germline V gene lookup returns CDR1 MNHEY and CDR2 SMNVEV (reference sequence). This CDR3 reads CASSLSAGGIQYF. The CDR3 DNA follows: TGTGCCAGCAGTTTATCGGCGGGGGGCATTCAGTACTTC.

This clonotype was seen a few times. The chain is built from TRBV19 and TRBJ1-4, with D uncertain. This CDR3 is 11 amino acids long. Germline-derived CDR1 and CDR2 are LNHDA and SQIVND (reference sequence). V was pared by 6 bases and J by 4 bases, with 3 bases between. CDR3 loop: CASSDNEKLFF. In DNA form, the CDR3 reads TGTGCCAGTAGCGATAATGAAAAACTGTTTTTT.

The chain uses TRBV12-3 or TRBV12-4 and TRBJ1-2, with a tentative D call TRBD1 (5 bases). Between the trimmed V and J ends, which lost 3 bases and 2 bases, there was a span of 10 bases. The CDR3 runs 14 residues. In DNA, the CDR3 is TGTGCCAGCAGTTTTTTTCAGGGAAACTATGGCTACACCTTC. This translates into CASSFFQGNYGYTF.

This clonotype was observed a handful of times. The chain combines TRBV14 with TRBJ2-7; D call uncertain. V was shortened by 4 bases and J by 1 base, with 8 bases between the two germline ends. CDR3 size: 13 residues. CDR1 and CDR2 (germline): SGHDN, FVKESK. CDR3 bases: TGTGCCAGCAGCCCAGACGGTTCCTACGAGCAGTACTTC. Translating gives CASSPDGSYEQYF. The variable domain in full, with the rest retrieved from reference TRBV14 and TRBJ2-7, is EAGVTQFPSHSVIEKGQTVTLRCDPISGHDNLYWYRRVMGKEIKFLLHFVKESKQDESGMPNNRFLAERTGGTYSTLKVQPAELEDSGVYFCASSPDGSYEQYFGPGTRLTVT.

The chain uses TRBV6-2 or TRBV6-3 and TRBJ2-6; tentatively, D is TRBD1 (5 bases). Germline CDR1 MNHEY, CDR2 SVGEGT. The V and J ends lost 0 bases and 0 bases respectively, with 9 bases between them. This CDR3 is 17 amino acids long. The CDR3 DNA sequence: TGTGCCAGCAGTTACTCCTGGGGCCACTCTGGGGCCAACGTCCTGACTTTC. This sequence encodes CASSYSWGHSGANVLTF.

CDR3 in amino acids: CASSPSGLDGYTF. The DNA of the CDR3 is TGTGCCAGCAGCCCATCCGGACTCGATGGCTACACCTTC. This chain joins TRBV27 and TRBJ1-2; unclear D gene. The CDR3 contains 13 residues. The germline V gene has CDR1 MNHEY and CDR2 SMNVEV (reference sequence). Between the trimmed V and J ends, which lost 6 bases and 6 bases, there was a span of 14 bases.

The chain joins TRBV4-1 to TRBJ2-5, with TRBD1 identical over 7 bases. Germline CDR1 MGHRA, CDR2 YSYEKL. The ends lost 4 bases at V and 2 bases at J; junction bases unmatched: 10. The CDR3 runs 16 residues. The CDR3 loop is CASSLSNRGSQETQYF. The CDR3 coding sequence is TGCGCCAGCAGCCTGTCGAACAGGGGAAGTCAAGAGACCCAGTACTTC.

The chain uses TRBV9 and TRBJ2-1; the match to TRBD1 covers 7 bases. The V and J ends lost 3 bases and 5 bases, in that order; junction bases with no gene match: 5. The CDR3 covers 14 residues. In germline, CDR1 is SGDLS, CDR2 YYNGEE. The DNA for the CDR3 is TGTGCCAGCAGCGGAGGGACAGATAACAATGAGCAGTTCTTC. Residues: CASSGGTDNNEQFF.

This clonotype was detected only a few times. The chain links TRBV7-9 to TRBJ2-6; the match to TRBD1 covers 8 bases. V gave up 4 bases and J gave up 0 bases; unmatched junction bases: 11. The CDR3 covers 19 residues. Germline values: CDR1 SEHNR, CDR2 FQNEAQ (reference sequence). The CDR3 sequence: CASSSLTGQVLSGANVLTF. CDR3 coding DNA: TGTGCCAGCAGCTCCCTAACGGGACAGGTTCTCTCTGGGGCCAACGTCCTGACTTTC.

This chain connects TRBV12-3 or TRBV12-4 to TRBJ1-2; D is uncertain. The CDR3 is made up of 12 amino acids. V lost 6 bases to trimming and J lost 8 bases, with 13 bases between them. CDR3 amino acids: CASSLGNPGYTF. CDR3 DNA sequence: TGTGCCAGCAGCCTCGGTAACCCAGGCTACACCTTC.